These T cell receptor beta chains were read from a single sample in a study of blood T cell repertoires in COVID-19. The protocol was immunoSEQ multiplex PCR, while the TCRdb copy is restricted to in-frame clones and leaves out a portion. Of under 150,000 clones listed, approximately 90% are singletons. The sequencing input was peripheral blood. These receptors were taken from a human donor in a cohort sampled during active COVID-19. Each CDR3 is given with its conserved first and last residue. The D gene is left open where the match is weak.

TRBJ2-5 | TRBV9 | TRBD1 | TGTGCCAGCAGCCCCCGGACAGGGGAAGGGACCCAGTACTTC | CASSPRTGEGTQYF
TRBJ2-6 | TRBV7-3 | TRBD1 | TGTGCCAGCAGCTTCACAGGGGGCCTCTCTGGGGCCAACGTCCTGACTTTC | CASSFTGGLSGANVLTF
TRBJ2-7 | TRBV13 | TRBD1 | TGTGCCAGCAGCTCCAGGACAGGGGGCTCCTACGAGCAGTACTTC | CASSSRTGGSYEQYF
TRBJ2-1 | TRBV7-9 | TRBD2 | TGTGCCAGCAGCTCATCCGGGACTAGTCGGGACAATGAGCAGTTCTTC | CASSSSGTSRDNEQFF
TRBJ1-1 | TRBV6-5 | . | TGTGCCAGCAGGGCATTGAACACTGAAGCTTTCTTT | CASRALNTEAFF
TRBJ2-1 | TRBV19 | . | TGTGCCAGTAAACGGGGTAGCTCCTACAATGAGCAGTTCTTC | CASKRGSSYNEQFF
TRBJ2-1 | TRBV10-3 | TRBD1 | TGTGCCATCAGTGAAGGGACAGTTTACAATGAGCAGTTCTTC | CAISEGTVYNEQFF
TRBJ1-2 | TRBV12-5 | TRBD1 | TGTGCTAGTGGTTTGGGGACAGGGAAGGGCTACACCTTC | CASGLGTGKGYTF
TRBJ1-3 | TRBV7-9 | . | TGTGCCAGCAGCTTAGTCGCGAGCTCTGGAAACACCATATATTTT | CASSLVASSGNTIYF
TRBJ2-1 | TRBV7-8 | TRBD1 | TGTGCCAGCAGCTTAGTCTCCGGGACAGGGGGCTATAGCTCCTACAATGAGCAGTTCTTC | CASSLVSGTGGYSSYNEQFF
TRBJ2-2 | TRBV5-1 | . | TGCGCCAGCAGCATACAGGGGAACACCGGGGAGCTGTTTTTT | CASSIQGNTGELFF